These 30 T cell receptor beta chains came from one sample sequenced in a study of Graves' ophthalmopathy and Graves' hyperthyroidism (dated by TCRdb to the late 2010s). Instrument used: Illumina HiSeq 2000. For repertoire sequencing, the TCR beta CDR3 regions were amplified from RNA transcripts. HTBI primers and the Qiagen OneStep RT-PCR kit were used in a first-round RT-PCR, which was followed by a second-round multiplex PCR, size selection and purification. Using fastp trimming at Q25 and MiXCR clonotype assembly, TCRdb reanalyzed the public sequencing data and kept in-frame beta chains. Rows with one shared CDR3 protein collapse into an entry with the most common genes and DNA. The table for this sample lists approximately 1.2 million distinct CDR3 sequences; roughly two fifths of them were counted only once. The top ten clones comprise around 10% of the sample. The sequencing sample was made of peripheral blood or thyroid tissue (not recorded which). The source is an adult man with Graves' hyperthyroidism.

Comment on this clonotype: A much more abundant neighbour one base away suggests this may be a read error. This chain links TRBV7-2 with TRBJ2-7; TRBD2 matches at 14 bases. This CDR3 is built from 16 residues. Germline V gene sequence: CDR1 SGHTA, CDR2 FQGNSA. CDR3 in DNA: TGTGCCAGCAGCCCGGGGACTAGCGGGGGATTCTACGAGCAGTGCTTC. Encoded protein: CASSPGTSGGFYEQCF.

About this clonotype itself: Just one base apart from a much larger clone, this may be a read error. V is TRBV5-1 and J is TRBJ2-2; D assignment may be TRBD1 or TRBD2 (5 bases each). This CDR3 region has 14 residues. In germline, CDR1 is SGHRS, CDR2 YFSETQ. For the CDR3, the DNA is TGCGCCGGCAGCTGGACGGGGCAGACCGGGGAGCTGTTTTTT. Protein: CAGSWTGQTGELFF. The whole variable domain, remainder taken from reference TRBV5-1 and TRBJ2-2, is KAGVTQTPRYLIKTRGQQVTLSCSPISGHRSVSWYQQTPGQGLQFLFEYFSETQRNKGNFPGRFSGRQFSNSRSEMNVSTLELGDSALYLCAGSWTGQTGELFFGEGSRLTVL.

The chain employs TRBV7-9 and TRBJ2-7, with 9 bases aligning to TRBD1. The CDR3 has 16 residues. Germline CDR1 is SEHNR and CDR2 is FQNEAQ (reference sequence). J was trimmed by 5 bases and V by 5 bases; bases with no gene match: 13. The CDR3 bases are TGTGCCAGCAGCCGATTGAACAGGGGGCTCTGTAACGAGCAGTACTTC. It is translated as CASSRLNRGLCNEQYF.

This clonotype has a count of ten or more. In nucleotides, the CDR3 is TGTGCCAGCAGCACCGGGACAGGGGGACAAGAGACCCAGTACTTC. It codes for CASSTGTGGQETQYF. The chain recombines TRBV7-9 with TRBJ2-5, with TRBD1 identical over 11 bases. Trimming cost V 5 bases and J 2 bases; bases outside gene matches: 4. Germline V gives CDR1 SEHNR, CDR2 FQNEAQ (reference sequence). The CDR3 length is 15 residues.

This clonotype was observed at least ten times. The chain couples TRBV10-3 to TRBJ2-2, with 7 nucleotides matching TRBD1. The CDR3 length is 16 residues. CDR1 is ENHRY, CDR2 SYGVKD, per germline. V was pared by 7 bases and J by 3 bases, with 11 bases of the junction left unmatched. This chain's CDR3 is CAITSATGSDTGELFF. DNA for the CDR3: TGTGCCATCACCTCAGCGACAGGGAGTGACACCGGGGAGCTGTTTTTT.

Worth noting for this clonotype: A much larger clone differs from this one at a single base, so this may be a read error. The gene calls are TRBV19 and TRBJ1-1; D possibly corresponds to TRBD1 (6 bases). CDR3 size: 15 residues. Germline values: CDR1 LNHDA, CDR2 SQIVND (reference sequence). The CDR3 reads CTSSKKGTRNTEAFF. The CDR3 DNA reads as TGTACCAGTAGCAAAAAAGGGACACGCAACACTGAAGCTTTCTTT.

In this sample, this clonotype turned up a few times. V and J are TRBV3-1 and TRBJ1-6; D may be TRBD1 (6 bases). CDR1 and CDR2 from the germline V gene are LGHDT and YNNKEL (reference sequence). V was trimmed by 5 bases and J by 9 bases, leaving 14 bases between them. The CDR3 extends over 14 amino acids. The CDR3: CASSEGHLGSPLHF. The CDR3, as DNA: TGTGCCAGCAGCGAGGGACATCTCGGTTCACCCCTCCACTTT.

The gene calls are TRBV4-1 and TRBJ1-1; no firm D call. CDR3 length equals 15 residues. V lost 0 bases and J 4 bases, leaving 12 bases between the germline ends. Germline-derived CDR1 and CDR2 are MGHRA and YSYEKL. CDR3 protein: CASSQDFGPGTEAFF. CDR3 coding DNA: TGCGCCAGCAGCCAAGATTTCGGCCCGGGCACTGAAGCTTTCTTT.

This clonotype has just a few counts. One end of the junction is discordant with germline, which a read error may explain. The chain recombines TRBV7-6 with TRBJ2-2; 8 positions match TRBD1. The CDR3 contains 17 residues. In germline, CDR1 is SGHVS, CDR2 FNYEAQ. CDR3 loop: CASSLGPLDRGTGELFF. DNA of the CDR3: TGTGCCAGCAGCTTAGGACCTCTAGACAGGGGAACCGGGGAACTGTTTTTT.

This clonotype was recorded at least ten times. This chain joins TRBV25-1 and TRBJ2-5; the D gene is possibly TRBD2 (5 bases). Trimming took off 4 bases at V and 2 bases at J, with 14 bases between the two ends. Per germline, CDR1 MGHDK and CDR2 SYGVNS. The CDR3 length is 15 residues. The CDR3 sequence is CASSVTGVQQETQYF. The CDR3 nucleotides are TGTGCCAGCAGTGTTACCGGGGTACAGCAAGAGACCCAGTACTTC. The full variable domain, rest sourced from reference TRBV25-1 and TRBJ2-5, is EADIYQTPRYLVIGTGKKITLECSQTMGHDKMYWYQQDPGMELHLIHYSYGVNSTEKGDLSSESTVSRIRTEHFPLTLESARPSHTSQYLCASSVTGVQQETQYFGPGTRLLVL.

Details on this clonotype: Mismatch with germline at one junction end may stem from a read error. V gene TRBV7-6 combines with J gene TRBJ2-7; tentatively, D is TRBD1 (6 bases). Germline loops: CDR1 SGHVS, CDR2 FNYEAQ. This CDR3 spans 16 amino acids. The CDR3 is CASSRLAGASSYEHYF. In DNA, the CDR3 is TGTGCCAGCAGTCGATTAGCAGGGGCTTCCTCCTACGAGCACTACTTC.

The chain employs TRBV29-1 and TRBJ2-7, with D perhaps given as TRBD1 or TRBD2 (5 bases each). Germline values: CDR1 SQVTM, CDR2 ANQGSEA. V dropped 4 bases and J dropped 0 bases, with 13 bases sitting between them. The CDR3 spans 14 residues. In nucleotides, the CDR3 is TGCAGCGTTGGACCCGGGACCAGCTCCTACGAGCAGTACTTC. Its protein is CSVGPGTSSYEQYF.

The genes are TRBV2 and TRBJ1-2; a weak D match, TRBD1 (6 bases). Deletions cut 7 bases from V and 2 bases from J, with 14 bases between. Germline V gene lookup returns CDR1 SNHLY and CDR2 FYNNEI. CDR3 length equals 14 residues. CDR3 residues: CASTADRSNYGYTF. CDR3 bases: TGTGCCAGCACTGCGGACAGATCGAACTATGGCTACACCTTC.

About this clonotype: A read error is possible here, since a much larger clone lies one base away. The chain employs TRBV27 and TRBJ1-6; D is uncertain. Germline lookup yields CDR1 MNHEY and CDR2 SMNVEV (reference sequence). V was shortened by 6 bases and J by 10 bases, with 13 bases between the two germline ends. This CDR3 has 13 residues. CDR3 nucleotides: TGTGCCAGCAGCCCCAAGGAGGGATCACCCCTCCACTTT. Translating it yields CASSPKEGSPLHF.

This clonotype was counted at least ten times. The rearrangement links TRBV20-1 to TRBJ1-2; D is undetermined. Trimming shortened V by 2 bases and J by 6 bases, and 7 bases separated the two germline ends. The germline V gene encodes CDR1 DFQATT and CDR2 SNEGSKA (reference sequence). The CDR3 consists of 11 residues. Here the CDR3 DNA reads TGCAGTGCTAGACTGAGACATGGCTACACCTTC. Encoded protein: CSARLRHGYTF.

V gene TRBV7-8 combines with J gene TRBJ2-7, with 9 bases aligning to TRBD1. The CDR3 spans 15 residues. Germline V lookup: CDR1 SGHVS, CDR2 FQNEAQ. The V segment lost 2 bases and the J segment 3 bases; nucleotides outside the gene matches: 5. The chain's CDR3 is CASSLSGTGYYEQYF. In DNA, the CDR3 is TGTGCCAGCAGCTTATCCGGGACAGGGTACTACGAGCAGTACTTC.

There are a few counts of this clonotype. V usage is TRBV28 and J usage is TRBJ2-7; TRBD2 might be the D (7 bases). This CDR3 has 15 residues. Germline V gene lookup returns CDR1 MDHEN and CDR2 SYDVKM. V was cut by 4 bases and J by 0 bases, with 13 bases left in between. CDR3 protein: CASSSTGRGSYEQYF. Here the CDR3 DNA reads TGTGCCAGCAGTTCCACAGGGAGGGGCTCCTACGAGCAGTACTTC. Full variable domain (remainder filled in from reference TRBV28 and TRBJ2-7): DVKVTQSSRYLVKRTGEKVFLECVQDMDHENMFWYRQDPGLGLRLIYFSYDVKMKEKGDIPEGYSVSREKKERFSLILESASTNQTSMYLCASSSTGRGSYEQYFGPGTRLTVT.

This chain joins TRBV7-9 and TRBJ2-7; no firm D call. TRBJ2-1 explains the end of the DNA better; the J call may be wrong. There are 11 residues in the CDR3. Germline CDR1 and CDR2: SEHNR and FQNEAQ (reference sequence). The DNA of the CDR3 is TGTGCCAGCAGCTCGCTCGACGAGCAGTTCTTC. This encodes CASSSLDEQFF.

As to this clonotype: This may come from a read error, since a much larger clone is one base off. This is likely a read error, given that the CDR3 carries no conserved phenylalanine or tryptophan at its end. The chain combines TRBV7-9 with TRBJ1-6; tentative D call: TRBD1 (6 bases). This CDR3 comprises 14 residues. Trimming removed 5 bases at V and 8 bases at J, with 13 bases between. Germline lookup yields CDR1 SEHNR and CDR2 FQNEAQ (reference sequence). CDR3 nucleotide sequence: TGTGCCAGCAGCCTAGGGGGTTCTGATTCACCCCTCCACCTT. It specifies CASSLGGSDSPLHL.

This clonotype showed up many times. This chain uses TRBV12-3 or TRBV12-4 with TRBJ2-7; possible D gene TRBD2, 5 bases. The CDR3 extends over 14 amino acids. V was cut by 7 bases and J by 5 bases, with 18 bases left in between. Here the CDR3 DNA reads TGTGCCAGCACGTCGGGATTCAAGGGAAACGAGCAGTACTTC. Translated: CASTSGFKGNEQYF.

There are many counts of this clonotype. The V gene is TRBV9, the J gene TRBJ2-5; no firm D call. Trimming pared 5 bases from V and 4 bases from J, leaving 12 bases between. Looked up from germline, CDR1 is SGDLS and CDR2 is YYNGEE. This CDR3 region has 13 residues. The CDR3: CASSVEGGETQYF. CDR3 DNA: TGTGCCAGCAGTGTGGAAGGTGGAGAGACCCAGTACTTC.

This clonotype has a count of ten or more. V and J are TRBV20-1 and TRBJ2-7; 7 bases line up with TRBD2. The junction had 12 bases not matched to a gene; V was cut back by 6 bases and J by 4 bases. This CDR3 spans 14 amino acids. CDR1 is DFQATT and CDR2 is SNEGSKA in the germline V gene (reference sequence). The CDR3 region is CSAKPSGTSYEQYF. The DNA for the CDR3 is TGCAGTGCAAAGCCTAGCGGTACGTCTTACGAGCAGTACTTC.

The rearrangement joins TRBV6-6 to TRBJ1-1, with TRBD1 identical over 8 bases. The CDR3 extends over 15 amino acids. V shed 7 bases, J shed 3 bases, and the junction held 10 bases outside the gene matches. Germline V CDR1 and CDR2: MNHNY, SVGAGI (reference sequence). The chain's CDR3 is CASTLTGDQDTEAFF. CDR3 DNA: TGTGCCAGCACCTTGACAGGGGATCAAGACACTGAAGCTTTCTTT.

The rearrangement joins TRBV20-1 to TRBJ2-5; D remains unclear. Germline V lookup: CDR1 DFQATT, CDR2 SNEGSKA (reference sequence). The CDR3 totals 14 residues. Trimming removed 4 bases at V and 9 bases at J, with 21 bases between. CDR3 amino acids: CSATALSPSGAQYF. CDR3 sequence (DNA): TGCAGTGCTACAGCACTGAGCCCCAGTGGGGCCCAGTACTTC.

This chain uses TRBV12-3 or TRBV12-4 with TRBJ2-7; TRBD2 might be the D (6 bases). V lost 6 bases and J lost 2, with 23 bases in between. The CDR3 has 17 residues. The CDR3 nucleotides are TGTGCCAGCAGCGTAGCGACAGAGAGGGACTTACCCTACGAGCAGTACTTC. It specifies CASSVATERDLPYEQYF.

This clonotype was seen more than once but under ten times. The V and J genes are TRBV20-1 and TRBJ2-7; 9 bases match TRBD1. CDR1 and CDR2 from the germline V gene are DFQATT and SNEGSKA (reference sequence). CDR3 length: 14 amino acids. V lost 4 bases and J lost 6; bases outside the gene matches: 10. In DNA, the CDR3 is TGCAGTGCTACACCGACAGGGGGGCCGGTCGAGCAGTACTTC. Translating it yields CSATPTGGPVEQYF.

Turning to this clonotype: Possible read error: a much larger clone is one base away. The chain uses TRBV6-5 and TRBJ1-1; the match to TRBD1 covers 9 bases. Germline V gene sequence: CDR1 MNHEY, CDR2 SVGAGI. The V gene end was trimmed by 2 bases and the J gene end by 8 bases; junction bases not matched to a gene: 3. The CDR3 has 13 amino acids. As DNA, the CDR3 is TGTGCCAGCAGTTACACCGGGACAGGGGAAGCTTTCTTT. Translation: CASSYTGTGEAFF.

In its sample, this clonotype was seen many times. This chain links TRBV12-3 or TRBV12-4 with TRBJ1-5; 7 nucleotides match TRBD1. Germline trimming cut 6 bases from V and 6 bases from J; bases unmatched to any gene: 2. The CDR3 has 12 amino acids. In DNA form, the CDR3 reads TGTGCCAGCAGCGACAGGGTTCAGCCCCAGCATTTT. As protein: CASSDRVQPQHF.

V usage is TRBV25-1 and J usage is TRBJ2-5; 7 bases are shared with TRBD1. CDR1 and CDR2 (germline): MGHDK, SYGVNS. The CDR3 totals 16 residues. V lost 6 bases, J lost 1 base, and 11 bases stayed unmatched. The CDR3 coding sequence is TGTGCCAGCAGCCGGACAGGATGGGACCTCCAAGAGACCCAGTACTTC. Its protein is CASSRTGWDLQETQYF.

This clonotype was seen repeatedly, ten times or more. V usage is TRBV11-2 and J usage is TRBJ2-5, with D unresolved. V was cut by 1 base and J by 1 base, with 10 bases left in between. The CDR3 is 15 amino acids. Germline values: CDR1 SGHAT, CDR2 FQNNGV. CDR3 residues: CASSLGRRVQETQYF. The CDR3 region has the DNA TGTGCCAGCAGCTTAGGGCGGAGAGTCCAAGAGACCCAGTACTTC.